What follows is one TCR beta chain and its context. Resolution of symptoms, clearance, or two negative PCRs was present in recovered Cohort 3 donors. This record comes from a study of blood T cell repertoires in COVID-19. J lost 0 bases, V lost 4 bases, and 2 bases had no gene match. Germline values: CDR1 MNHEY, CDR2 SMNVEV (reference sequence). The CDR3 contains 16 residues. Original processing methods: The authors estimated nucleated cell counts from reference gene primer amplification. Profiling relied on immunoSEQ multiplex PCR, and the TCRdb table lists in-frame clones only, not all of them. The V and J calls and the clone size are those of that table, but D and trimming were determined from the DNA. In the table there are 430,000 or so clones, roughly 90% of which are singletons.

The chain is built from TRBV27 and TRBJ1-6, with TRBD1 identical over 8 bases. The TCR originated in a woman aged 40 to 49 who had recovered from COVID-19. The sample consisted of PBMCs or T cells enriched from blood (not recorded which). The CDR3 DNA is TGTGCCAGCAGTTCTACAGGGGGCTCCTATAATTCACCCCTCCACTTT. This sequence encodes CASSSTGGSYNSPLHF.